This T cell receptor (beta chain) is from a study of CD8+ T cells in alopecia areata. Overall study: Dosing spanned 6 to 18 months on tofacitinib, then 6 months off drug.

General study findings and limits: Normal skin's resident alphabeta T cells are sequenced alongside lesional scalp T cells.

V was pared by 8 bases and J by 5 bases, with 11 bases between. Germline V CDR1 and CDR2: SQVTM, ANQGSEA. The CDR3 has 11 amino acids. This clone has a handful of counts. Its matching antigen is unknown. Investigators isolated RNA and reverse transcribed it into cDNA to act as the sequencing template. Data came from immunoSEQ multiplex PCR; TCRdb stores just in-frame clones and leaves some out. This sample carries 120,000 or so clones, approximately 38% of them seen once, and the ten largest clones take 3% to 3.5%. The rearrangement links TRBV29-1 to TRBJ2-3, with D possibly matching TRBD1 (5 bases). Sequences were obtained from CD4+ T cells sorted from blood. This clonotype originated in a human donor with alopecia areata. The DNA for the CDR3 is TGCAGCAACAGGAAAGGAGATACGCAGTATTTT. Residues: CSNRKGDTQYF.